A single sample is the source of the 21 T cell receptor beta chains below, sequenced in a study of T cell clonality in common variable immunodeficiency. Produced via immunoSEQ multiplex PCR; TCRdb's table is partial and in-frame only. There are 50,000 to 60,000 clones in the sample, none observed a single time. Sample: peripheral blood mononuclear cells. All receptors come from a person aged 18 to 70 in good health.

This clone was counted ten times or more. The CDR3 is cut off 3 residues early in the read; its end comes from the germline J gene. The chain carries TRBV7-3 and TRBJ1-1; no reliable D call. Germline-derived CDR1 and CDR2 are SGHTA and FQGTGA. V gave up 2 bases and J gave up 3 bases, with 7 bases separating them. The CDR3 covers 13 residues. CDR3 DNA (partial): TGTGCCAGCAGCTTAGTAGTGGACACTGAA. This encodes CASSLVVDTE. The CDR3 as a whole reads CASSLVVDTEAFF. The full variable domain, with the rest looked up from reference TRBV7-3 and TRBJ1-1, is GAGVSQTPSNKVTEKGKYVELRCDPISGHTALYWYRQSLGQGPEFLIYFQGTGAADDSGLPNDRFFAVRPEGSVSTLKIQRTERGDSAVYLCASSLVVDTEAFFGQGTRLTVV.

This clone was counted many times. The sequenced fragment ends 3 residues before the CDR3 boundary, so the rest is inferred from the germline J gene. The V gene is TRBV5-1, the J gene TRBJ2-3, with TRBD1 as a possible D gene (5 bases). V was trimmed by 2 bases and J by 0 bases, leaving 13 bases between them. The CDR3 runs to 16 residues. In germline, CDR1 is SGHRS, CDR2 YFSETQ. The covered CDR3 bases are TGCGCCAGCAGCTTCGCAGGGTATCCTAGCACAGATACG. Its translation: CASSFAGYPSTDT. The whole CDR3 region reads CASSFAGYPSTDTQYF.

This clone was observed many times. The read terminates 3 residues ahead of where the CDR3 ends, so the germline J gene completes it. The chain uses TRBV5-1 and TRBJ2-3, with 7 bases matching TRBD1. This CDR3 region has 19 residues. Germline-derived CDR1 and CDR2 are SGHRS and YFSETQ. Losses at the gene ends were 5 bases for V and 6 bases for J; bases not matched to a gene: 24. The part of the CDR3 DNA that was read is TGCGCCAGCAGACCCGCACGCGGCCTTAACAGGGGTAGTATGGATACG. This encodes CASRPARGLNRGSMDT. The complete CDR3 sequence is CASRPARGLNRGSMDTQYF. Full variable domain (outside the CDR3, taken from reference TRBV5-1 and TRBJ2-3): KAGVTQTPRYLIKTRGQQVTLSCSPISGHRSVSWYQQTPGQGLQFLFEYFSETQRNKGNFPGRFSGRQFSNSRSEMNVSTLELGDSALYLCASRPARGLNRGSMDTQYFGPGTRLTVL.

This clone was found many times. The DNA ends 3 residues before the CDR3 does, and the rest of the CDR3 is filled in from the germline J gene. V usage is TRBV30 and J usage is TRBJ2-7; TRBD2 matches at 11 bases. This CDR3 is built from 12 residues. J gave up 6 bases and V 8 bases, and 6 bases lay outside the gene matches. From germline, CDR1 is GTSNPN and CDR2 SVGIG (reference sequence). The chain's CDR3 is CAGSGGAGEQYF. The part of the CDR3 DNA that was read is TGTGCCGGTAGCGGGGGGGCGGGCGAG.

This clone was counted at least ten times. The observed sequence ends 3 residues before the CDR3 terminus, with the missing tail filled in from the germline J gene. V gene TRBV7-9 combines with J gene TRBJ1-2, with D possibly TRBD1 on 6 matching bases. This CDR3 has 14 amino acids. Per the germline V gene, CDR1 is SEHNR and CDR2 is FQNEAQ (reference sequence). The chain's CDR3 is CASSPRGVDSGYTF. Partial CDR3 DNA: TGTGCCAGCAGCCCCAGGGGAGTGGACTCCGGC.

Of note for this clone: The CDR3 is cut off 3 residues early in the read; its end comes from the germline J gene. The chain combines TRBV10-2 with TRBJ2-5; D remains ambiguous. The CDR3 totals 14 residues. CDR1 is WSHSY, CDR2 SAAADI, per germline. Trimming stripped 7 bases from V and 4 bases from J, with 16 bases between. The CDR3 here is CASTPTALGETQYF. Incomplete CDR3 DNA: TGCGCCAGCACCCCAACCGCTCTCGGAGAGACC.

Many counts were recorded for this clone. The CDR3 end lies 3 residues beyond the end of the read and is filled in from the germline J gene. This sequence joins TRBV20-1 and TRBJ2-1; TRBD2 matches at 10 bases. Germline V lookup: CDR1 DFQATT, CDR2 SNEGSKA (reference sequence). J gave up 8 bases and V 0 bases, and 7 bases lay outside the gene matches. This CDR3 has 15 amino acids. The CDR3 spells CSARDGGTSDDEQFF. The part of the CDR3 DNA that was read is TGCAGTGCTAGAGATGGGGGGACTAGCGACGATGAG.

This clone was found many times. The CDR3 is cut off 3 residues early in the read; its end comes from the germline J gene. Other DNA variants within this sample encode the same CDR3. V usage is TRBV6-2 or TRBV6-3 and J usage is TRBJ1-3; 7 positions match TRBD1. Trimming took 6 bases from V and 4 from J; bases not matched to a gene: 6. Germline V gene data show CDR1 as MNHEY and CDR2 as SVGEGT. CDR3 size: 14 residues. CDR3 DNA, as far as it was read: TGTGCCAGCAGACCCAGGGGGAACGGAAACACC. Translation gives CASRPRGNGNT. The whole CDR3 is CASRPRGNGNTIYF.

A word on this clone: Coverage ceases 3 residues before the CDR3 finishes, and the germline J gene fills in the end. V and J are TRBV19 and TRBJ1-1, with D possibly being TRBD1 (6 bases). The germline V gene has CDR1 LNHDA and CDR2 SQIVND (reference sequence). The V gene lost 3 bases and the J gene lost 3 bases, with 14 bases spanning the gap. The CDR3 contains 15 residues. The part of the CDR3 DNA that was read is TGTGCCAGTAGTATCGCCAGGGGCGGGTACACTGAA. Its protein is CASSIARGGYTE. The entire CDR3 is CASSIARGGYTEAFF.

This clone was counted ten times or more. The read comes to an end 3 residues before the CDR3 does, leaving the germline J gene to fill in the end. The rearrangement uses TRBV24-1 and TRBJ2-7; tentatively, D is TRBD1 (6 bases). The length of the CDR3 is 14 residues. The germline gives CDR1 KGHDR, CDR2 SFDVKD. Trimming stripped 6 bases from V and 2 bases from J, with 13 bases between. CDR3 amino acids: CATSPSDSAYEQYF. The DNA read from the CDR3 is TGTGCCACCAGTCCCTCGGACAGTGCCTACGAG.

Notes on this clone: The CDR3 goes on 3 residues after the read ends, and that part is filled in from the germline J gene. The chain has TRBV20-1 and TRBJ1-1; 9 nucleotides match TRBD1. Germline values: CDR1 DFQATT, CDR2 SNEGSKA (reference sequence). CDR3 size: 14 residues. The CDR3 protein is CSASREGQGGVAFF. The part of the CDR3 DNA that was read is TGCAGTGCTAGTAGGGAGGGACAGGGAGGGGTA.

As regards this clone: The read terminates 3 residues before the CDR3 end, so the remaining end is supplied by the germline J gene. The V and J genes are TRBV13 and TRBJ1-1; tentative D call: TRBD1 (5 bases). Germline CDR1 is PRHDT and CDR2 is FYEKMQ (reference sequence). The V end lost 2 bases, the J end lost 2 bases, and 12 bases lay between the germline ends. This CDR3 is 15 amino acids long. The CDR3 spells CASSLRGSSNTEAFF. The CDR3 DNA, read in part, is TGTGCCAGCAGCTTACGGGGGTCATCTAACACTGAA.

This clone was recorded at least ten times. The part of the CDR3 DNA that was read is TGTGCCAGCTCACCACCGTCCCTAACTCAAGAGACC. The encoded protein is CASSPPSLTQET. The entire CDR3 reads CASSPPSLTQETQYF. The chain carries TRBV18 and TRBJ2-5; D ambiguous. The sequence runs out 3 residues before the end of the CDR3; the remainder is reconstructed from the germline J gene. Per germline, CDR1 KGHSH and CDR2 LQKENI. V lost 0 bases and J lost 2, with 10 bases in between. This CDR3 has 15 residues.

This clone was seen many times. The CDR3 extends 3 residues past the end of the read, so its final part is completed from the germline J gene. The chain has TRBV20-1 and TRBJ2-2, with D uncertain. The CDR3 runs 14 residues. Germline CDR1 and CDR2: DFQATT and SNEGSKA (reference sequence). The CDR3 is CSISRGHNTGELFF. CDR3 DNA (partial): TGCAGCATCTCCCGCGGCCACAACACCGGGGAG.

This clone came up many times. CDR3 loop: CSARTSLATDTQYF. The CDR3 DNA, read in part, is TGCAGTGCTAGAACGTCCCTAGCAACAGATACG. The chain carries TRBV20-1 and TRBJ2-3, with D possibly matching TRBD2 (5 bases). The read ends 3 residues before the CDR3 terminus; that terminus is restored from the germline J gene. The germline V and J ends were trimmed by 2 bases and 3 bases, with 12 bases remaining between them. The CDR3 has 14 residues. Germline V gives CDR1 DFQATT, CDR2 SNEGSKA (reference sequence).

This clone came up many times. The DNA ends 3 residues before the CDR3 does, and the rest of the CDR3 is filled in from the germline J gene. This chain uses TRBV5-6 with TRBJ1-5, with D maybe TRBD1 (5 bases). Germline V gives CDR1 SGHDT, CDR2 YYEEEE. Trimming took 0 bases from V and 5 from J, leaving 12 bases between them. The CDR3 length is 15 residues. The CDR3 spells CASSLALKGDQPQHF. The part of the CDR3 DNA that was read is TGTGCCAGCAGCTTGGCCCTAAAAGGGGATCAGCCC.

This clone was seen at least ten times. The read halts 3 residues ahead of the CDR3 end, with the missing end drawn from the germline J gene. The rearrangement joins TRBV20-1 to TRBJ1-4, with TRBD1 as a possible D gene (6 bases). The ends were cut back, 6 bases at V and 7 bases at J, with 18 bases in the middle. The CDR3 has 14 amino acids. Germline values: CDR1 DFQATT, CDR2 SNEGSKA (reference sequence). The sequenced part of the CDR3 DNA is TGCAGTGCCCTAAGACAGGACAATTCTGAAAAA. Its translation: CSALRQDNSEK. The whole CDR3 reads CSALRQDNSEKLFF.

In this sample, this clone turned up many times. CDR3 region: CASSLDTGQETQYF. CDR3 DNA, as far as it was read: TGTGCCAGCAGCTTAGATACAGGGCAAGAGACC. The V gene is TRBV11-3, the J gene TRBJ2-5; perhaps TRBD1 as D (6 bases). The read comes to an end 3 residues before the CDR3 does, leaving the germline J gene to fill in the end. Trimming took 0 bases from V and 2 from J, leaving 7 bases between them. This CDR3 is 14 amino acids long. Germline assignment: CDR1 SGHNT and CDR2 YENEEA.

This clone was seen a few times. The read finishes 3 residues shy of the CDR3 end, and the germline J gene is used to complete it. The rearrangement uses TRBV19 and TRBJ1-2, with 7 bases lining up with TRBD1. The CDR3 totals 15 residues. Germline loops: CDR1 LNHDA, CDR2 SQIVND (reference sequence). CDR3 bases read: TGTGCCAGTAGTATACTCAGGGGACAGTCCTACGAC. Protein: CASSILRGQSYD. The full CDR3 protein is CASSILRGQSYDYTF.

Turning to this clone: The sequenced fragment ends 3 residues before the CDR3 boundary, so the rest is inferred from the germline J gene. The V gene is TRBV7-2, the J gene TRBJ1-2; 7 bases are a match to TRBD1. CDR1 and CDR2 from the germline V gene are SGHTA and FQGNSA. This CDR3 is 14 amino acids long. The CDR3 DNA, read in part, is TGTGCCAGCAGCAAGGGGACAGTCTCCTACGAC. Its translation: CASSKGTVSYD. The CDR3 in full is CASSKGTVSYDYTF.

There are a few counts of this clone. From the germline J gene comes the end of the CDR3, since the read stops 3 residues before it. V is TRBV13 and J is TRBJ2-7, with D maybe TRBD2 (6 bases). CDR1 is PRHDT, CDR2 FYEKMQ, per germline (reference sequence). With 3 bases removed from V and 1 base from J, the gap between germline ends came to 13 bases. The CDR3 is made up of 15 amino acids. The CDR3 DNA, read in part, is TGTGCCAGCAGCTTTCGGTCCGGGACTTCCTACGAG. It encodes CASSFRSGTSYE. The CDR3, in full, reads CASSFRSGTSYEQYF.